This TCR beta chain was recovered during a study of blood T cell repertoires in COVID-19. Whole-study context: Samples came from the United States, Italy and Spain, spanning acute and convalescent COVID-19. T cells, B-cell-depleted T cells, or PBMCs provided the cDNA or gDNA that served as material.

CDR1 is MDHEN, CDR2 SYDVKM, per germline. Trimming took off 4 bases at V and 0 bases at J, with 18 bases between the two ends. This CDR3 is 18 amino acids long. Per the authors' pipeline: For nucleated cells, counts were estimated from reference gene primer amplification. Method: immunoSEQ multiplex PCR; TCRdb's copy keeps in-frame clones and lacks some. V, J and clone size were drawn from that table, and D and trimming were deduced from the DNA. This table holds approximately 44,000 clones, more than 80% found once. The chain combines TRBV28 with TRBJ1-4, with D possibly TRBD1 on 6 matching bases. This TCR came from a man in his 60s with active COVID-19. The material sequenced was peripheral blood. The CDR3 DNA reads as TGTGCCAGCAGTTGGCTAATGACAGGACAACCAACTAATGAAAAACTGTTTTTT. It codes for CASSWLMTGQPTNEKLFF.